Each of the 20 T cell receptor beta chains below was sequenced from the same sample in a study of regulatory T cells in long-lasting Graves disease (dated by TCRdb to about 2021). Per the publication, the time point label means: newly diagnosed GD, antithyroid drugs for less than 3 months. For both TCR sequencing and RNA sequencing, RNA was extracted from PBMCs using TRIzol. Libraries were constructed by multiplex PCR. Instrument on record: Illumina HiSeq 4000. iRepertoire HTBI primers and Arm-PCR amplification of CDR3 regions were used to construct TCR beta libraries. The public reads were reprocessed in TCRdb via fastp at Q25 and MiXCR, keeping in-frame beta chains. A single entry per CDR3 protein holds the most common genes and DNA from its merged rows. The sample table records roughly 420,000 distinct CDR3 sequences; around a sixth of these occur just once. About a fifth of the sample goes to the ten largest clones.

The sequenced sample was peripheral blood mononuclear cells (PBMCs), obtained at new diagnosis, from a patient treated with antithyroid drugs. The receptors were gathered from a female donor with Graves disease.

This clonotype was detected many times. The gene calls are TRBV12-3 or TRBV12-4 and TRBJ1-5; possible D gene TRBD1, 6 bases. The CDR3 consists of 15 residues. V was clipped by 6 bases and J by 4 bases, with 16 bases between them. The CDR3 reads CASRRGSGGNQPQHF. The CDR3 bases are TGTGCCAGCAGGAGGGGGTCCGGGGGGAATCAGCCCCAGCATTTT.

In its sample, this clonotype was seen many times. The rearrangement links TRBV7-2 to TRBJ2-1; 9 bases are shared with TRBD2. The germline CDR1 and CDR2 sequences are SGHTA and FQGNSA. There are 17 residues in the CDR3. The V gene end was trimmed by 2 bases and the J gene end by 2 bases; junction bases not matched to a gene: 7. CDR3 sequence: CASSLFGSGSAYNEQFF. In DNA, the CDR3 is TGTGCCAGCAGCTTATTCGGTAGCGGGAGCGCCTACAATGAGCAGTTCTTC.

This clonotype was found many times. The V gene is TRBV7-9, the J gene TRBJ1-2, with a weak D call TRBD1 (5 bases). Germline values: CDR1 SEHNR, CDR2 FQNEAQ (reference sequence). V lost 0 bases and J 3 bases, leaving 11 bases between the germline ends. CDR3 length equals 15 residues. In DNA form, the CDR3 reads TGTGCCAGCAGCTTAGCTGCAGGGTTGGACTATGGCTACACCTTC. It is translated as CASSLAAGLDYGYTF. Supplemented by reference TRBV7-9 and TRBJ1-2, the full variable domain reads DTGVSQNPRHKITKRGQNVTFRCDPISEHNRLYWYRQTLGQGPEFLTYFQNEAQLEKSRLLSDRFSAERPKGSFSTLEIQRTEQGDSAMYLCASSLAAGLDYGYTFGSGTRLTVV.

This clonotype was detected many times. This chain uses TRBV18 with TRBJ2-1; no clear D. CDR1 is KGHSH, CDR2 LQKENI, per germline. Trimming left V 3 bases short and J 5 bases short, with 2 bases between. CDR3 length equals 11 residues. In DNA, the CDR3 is TGTGCCAGCTCACCGGACAATGAGCAGTTCTTC. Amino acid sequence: CASSPDNEQFF.

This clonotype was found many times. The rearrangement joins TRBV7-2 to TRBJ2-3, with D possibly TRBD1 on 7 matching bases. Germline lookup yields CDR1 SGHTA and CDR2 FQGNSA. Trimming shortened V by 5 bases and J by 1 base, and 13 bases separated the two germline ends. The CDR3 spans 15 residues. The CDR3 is CASSPGGTGTDTQYF. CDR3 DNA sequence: TGTGCCAGCAGCCCAGGGGGGACAGGCACAGATACGCAGTATTTT.

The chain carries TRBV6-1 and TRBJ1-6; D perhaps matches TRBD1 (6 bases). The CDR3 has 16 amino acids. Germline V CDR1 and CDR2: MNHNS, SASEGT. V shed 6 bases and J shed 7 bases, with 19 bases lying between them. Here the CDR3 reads CASRGDQGQRNSPLHF. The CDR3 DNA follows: TGTGCCAGCAGGGGAGACCAAGGACAGAGGAATTCACCCCTCCACTTT.

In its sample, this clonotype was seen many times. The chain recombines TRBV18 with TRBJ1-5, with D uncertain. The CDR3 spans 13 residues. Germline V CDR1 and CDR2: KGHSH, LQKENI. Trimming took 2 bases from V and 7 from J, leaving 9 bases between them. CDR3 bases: TGTGCCAGCTCACCATTAACGGGCCAGCCCCAGCATTTT. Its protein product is CASSPLTGQPQHF.

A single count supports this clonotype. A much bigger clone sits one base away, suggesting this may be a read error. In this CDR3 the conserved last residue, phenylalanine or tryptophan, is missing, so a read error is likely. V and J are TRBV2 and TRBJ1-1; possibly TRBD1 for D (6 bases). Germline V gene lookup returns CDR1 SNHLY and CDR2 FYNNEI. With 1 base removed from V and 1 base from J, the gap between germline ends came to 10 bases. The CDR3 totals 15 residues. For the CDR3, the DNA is TGTGCCAGCAGTGAAGGGGGCAGGGGGAACACTGAAGCTTTCCTT. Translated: CASSEGGRGNTEAFL.

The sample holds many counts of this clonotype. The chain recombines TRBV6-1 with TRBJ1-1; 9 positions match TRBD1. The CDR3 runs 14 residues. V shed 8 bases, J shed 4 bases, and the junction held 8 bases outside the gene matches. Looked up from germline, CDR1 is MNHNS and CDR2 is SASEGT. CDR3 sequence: CASGPTGGGTEAFF. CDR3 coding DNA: TGTGCCAGCGGACCGACAGGGGGAGGCACTGAAGCTTTCTTT.

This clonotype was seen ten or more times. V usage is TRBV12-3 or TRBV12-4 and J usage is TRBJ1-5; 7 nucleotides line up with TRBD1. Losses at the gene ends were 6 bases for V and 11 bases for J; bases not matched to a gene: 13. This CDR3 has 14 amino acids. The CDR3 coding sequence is TGTGCCAGCAGGCGGGACAGTCGGGATAGGGCCCAGCATTTT. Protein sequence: CASRRDSRDRAQHF.

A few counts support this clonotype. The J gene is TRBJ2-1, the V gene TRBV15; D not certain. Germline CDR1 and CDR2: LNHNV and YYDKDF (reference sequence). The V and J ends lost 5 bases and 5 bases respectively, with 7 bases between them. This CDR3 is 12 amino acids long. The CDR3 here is CATSQVNNEQFF. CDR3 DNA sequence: TGTGCCACCAGCCAAGTCAACAATGAGCAGTTCTTC.

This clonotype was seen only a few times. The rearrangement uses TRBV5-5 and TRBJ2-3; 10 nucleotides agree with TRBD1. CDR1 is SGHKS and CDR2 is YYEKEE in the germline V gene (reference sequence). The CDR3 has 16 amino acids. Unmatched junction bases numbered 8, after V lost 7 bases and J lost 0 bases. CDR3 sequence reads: CASGLTGGTSTDTQYF. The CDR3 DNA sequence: TGTGCCAGCGGCCTGACAGGGGGCACCAGCACAGATACGCAGTATTTT.

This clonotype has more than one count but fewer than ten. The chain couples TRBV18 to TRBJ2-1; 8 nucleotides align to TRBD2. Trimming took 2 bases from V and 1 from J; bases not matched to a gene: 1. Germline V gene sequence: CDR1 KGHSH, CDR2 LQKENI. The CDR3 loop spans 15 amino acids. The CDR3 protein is CASSPVAGSYNEQFF. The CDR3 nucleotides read TGTGCCAGCTCACCAGTAGCGGGATCCTACAATGAGCAGTTCTTC.

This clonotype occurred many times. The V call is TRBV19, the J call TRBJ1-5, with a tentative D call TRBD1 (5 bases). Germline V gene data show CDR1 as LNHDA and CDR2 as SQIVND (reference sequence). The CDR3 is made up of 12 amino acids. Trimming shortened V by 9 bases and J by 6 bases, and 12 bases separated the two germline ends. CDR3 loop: CASRVSVQPQHF. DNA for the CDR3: TGTGCCAGCAGGGTCAGTGTTCAGCCCCAGCATTTT.

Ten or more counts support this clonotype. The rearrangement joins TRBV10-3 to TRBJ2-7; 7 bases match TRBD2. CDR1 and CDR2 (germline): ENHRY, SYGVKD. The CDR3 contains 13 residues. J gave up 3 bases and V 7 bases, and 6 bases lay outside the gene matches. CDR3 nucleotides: TGTGCCATCAAGACCCGCGGGGGCTACGAGCAGTACTTC. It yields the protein CAIKTRGGYEQYF.

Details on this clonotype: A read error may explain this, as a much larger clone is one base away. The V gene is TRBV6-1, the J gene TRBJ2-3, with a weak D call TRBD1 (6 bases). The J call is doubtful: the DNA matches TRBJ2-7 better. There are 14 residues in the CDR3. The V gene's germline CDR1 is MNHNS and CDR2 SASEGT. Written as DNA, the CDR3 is TGTGGCAGCAGACCCGGGACATCTACCTACGAGCAGTACTTC. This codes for CGSRPGTSTYEQYF.

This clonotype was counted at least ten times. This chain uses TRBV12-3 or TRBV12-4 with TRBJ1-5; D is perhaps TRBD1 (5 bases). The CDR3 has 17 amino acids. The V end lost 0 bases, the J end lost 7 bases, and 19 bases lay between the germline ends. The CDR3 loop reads CASSLARAVRVRQPQHF. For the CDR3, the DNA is TGTGCCAGCAGTTTAGCCAGGGCGGTACGCGTACGGCAGCCCCAGCATTTT.

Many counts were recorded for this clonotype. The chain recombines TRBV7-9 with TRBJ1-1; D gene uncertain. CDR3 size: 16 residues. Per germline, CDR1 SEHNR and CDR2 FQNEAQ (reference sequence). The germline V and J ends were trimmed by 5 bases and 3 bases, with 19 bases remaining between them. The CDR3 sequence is CASSPLVGMRYTEAFF. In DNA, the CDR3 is TGTGCCAGCAGCCCCCTTGTCGGGATGAGGTACACTGAAGCTTTCTTT.

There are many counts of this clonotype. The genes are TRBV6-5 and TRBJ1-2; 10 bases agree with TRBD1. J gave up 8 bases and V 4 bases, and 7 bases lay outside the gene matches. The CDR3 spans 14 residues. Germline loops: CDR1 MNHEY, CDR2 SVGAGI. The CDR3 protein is CASSLPGQGLGYTF. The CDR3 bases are TGTGCCAGCAGTTTGCCGGGACAGGGGTTGGGCTACACCTTC.

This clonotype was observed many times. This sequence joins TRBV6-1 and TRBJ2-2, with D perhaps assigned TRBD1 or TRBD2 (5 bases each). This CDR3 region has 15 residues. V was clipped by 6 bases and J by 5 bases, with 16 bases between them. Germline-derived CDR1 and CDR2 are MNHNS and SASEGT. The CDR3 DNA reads TGTGCCAGCAGAACAGAGGGGCCAGGGACCGGGGAGCTGTTTTTT. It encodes CASRTEGPGTGELFF.